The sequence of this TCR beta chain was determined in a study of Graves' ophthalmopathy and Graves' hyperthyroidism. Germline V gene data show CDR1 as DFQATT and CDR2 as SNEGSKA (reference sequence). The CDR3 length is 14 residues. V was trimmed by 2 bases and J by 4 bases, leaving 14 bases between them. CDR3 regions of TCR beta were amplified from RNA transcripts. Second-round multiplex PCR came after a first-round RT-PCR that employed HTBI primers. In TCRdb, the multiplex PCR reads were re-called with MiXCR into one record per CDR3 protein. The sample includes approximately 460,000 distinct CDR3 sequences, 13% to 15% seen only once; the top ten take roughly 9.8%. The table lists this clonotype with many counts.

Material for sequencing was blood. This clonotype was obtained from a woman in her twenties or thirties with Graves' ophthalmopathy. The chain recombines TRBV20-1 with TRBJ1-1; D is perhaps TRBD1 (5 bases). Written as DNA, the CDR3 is TGCAGTGCTAGACCACGGGAGGGGCTCACTGAAGCTTTCTTT. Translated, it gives CSARPREGLTEAFF.